The clone carrying this T cell receptor (beta chain) was recorded a few times. The target antigen is unknown. These data belong to a study of identical twins. Study outcomes and limitations: Out-of-frame alpha sequences common to twins exhibited an excess of low generation probability.

TCRdb called the 5' RACE reads again in MiXCR, with one record for every CDR3 protein. The sample yields 350,000 to 450,000 distinct CDR3 sequences, less than 20% seen once. Deletions cut 7 bases from V and 7 bases from J, with 14 bases between. This CDR3 comprises 13 residues. Germline assignment: CDR1 SGHRS and CDR2 YFSETQ. This receptor was taken from a man aged 50 to 60 in good health. The V call is TRBV5-1, the J call TRBJ2-2; D is uncertain. The sequenced material came from naive T cells sorted from blood. DNA of the CDR3: TGCGCCAGCTCCTTTGCTATCCTCGGGGAGCTGTTTTTT. Translated: CASSFAILGELFF.